This T cell receptor (beta chain) was profiled in a study of radiotherapy plus CTLA-4 blockade in lung cancer. Across the whole study: Objective responses arose in about 17% of patients, and 25% to 35% experienced disease control.

Broader study findings: Peripheral blood showed expansion of tumor-derived TCR clones after radiotherapy and ipilimumab.

Ipilimumab CTLA-4 blockade and focal radiation were given to patients with chemo-refractory metastatic non-small-cell lung cancer. CDR3 length: 14 amino acids. This clone appeared once. As yet, its antigen is unknown. Produced via immunoSEQ multiplex PCR; TCRdb's table is partial and in-frame only. The data hold nearly 95,000 clones, with roughly 80% observed a single time. Sequences were derived from peripheral blood, sampled from a patient treated with radiotherapy plus ipilimumab. The genes are TRBV21-1 and TRBJ2-7; the DNA was not used to check the table's D call, TRBD2. TRBV21-1 corresponds to a pseudogene. This clonotype was obtained from a human donor with non-small cell lung cancer that progressed on radiotherapy plus ipilimumab. The CDR3 coding sequence is TGTGCCAGCAGCAAGACTAGCGGGAACTACGAGCAGTACGTC. Amino acids: CASSKTSGNYEQYV.